The sequence of this T cell receptor (beta chain) was determined in a study of T cell repertoires in cytomegalovirus infection. Study-level findings and limits: CMV carriers with the relevant HLA were identified by cumulative public TCR beta family frequency. CMV-specific TCR beta clonotypes restricted by HLA-C dominated the ex vivo response.

About this clonotype: Its matching antigen is unknown.

CDR1 MNHEY and CDR2 SMNVEV come from the germline V gene (reference sequence). This CDR3 has 15 residues. V trimming: 5 bases; J trimming: 9 bases; junction bases outside the gene matches: 14. MiXCR, run by TCRdb on the reads, gives a single entry per CDR3 protein. The sample holds 75,000 to 100,000 distinct CDR3 sequences, around 32% seen once. Source: CD8+ T cells from cultured PBMCs, taken from culture after CMV antigen stimulation. The chain recombines TRBV27 with TRBJ2-7; TRBD1 matches 9 bases. This sequence was found in a human donor in good health (CMV status not recorded). Some clones in this sample may be carry-over from other donors' samples. The CDR3 DNA reads as TGTGCCAGCAGTCCTCCGGGACAGGGACCAGGGGGGCAGTACTTC. Its protein is CASSPPGQGPGGQYF.